This entry concerns a single T cell receptor (beta chain). Assay used: immunoSEQ multiplex PCR; TCRdb lists only in-frame clones, some missing. Of around 190,000 clones listed, 80% to 90% are singletons. This sample was taken from a study of blood T cell repertoires in COVID-19. The sequence was obtained from a man in his sixties or seventies with active or convalescent COVID-19. The sample taken for sequencing was peripheral blood.

CDR3 DNA sequence: TGTGCCAGCAGCCAAGTAGAACTTCCTGAAGCTTTCTTT. This gives the protein CASSQVELPEAFF. The gene calls are TRBV3-1 (or the pseudogene TRBV3-2) and TRBJ1-1; D remains ambiguous. From germline, CDR1 is LGHDT and CDR2 YNNKEL (reference sequence). Trimming took off 1 base at V and 6 bases at J, with 9 bases between the two ends. The CDR3 has 13 residues.